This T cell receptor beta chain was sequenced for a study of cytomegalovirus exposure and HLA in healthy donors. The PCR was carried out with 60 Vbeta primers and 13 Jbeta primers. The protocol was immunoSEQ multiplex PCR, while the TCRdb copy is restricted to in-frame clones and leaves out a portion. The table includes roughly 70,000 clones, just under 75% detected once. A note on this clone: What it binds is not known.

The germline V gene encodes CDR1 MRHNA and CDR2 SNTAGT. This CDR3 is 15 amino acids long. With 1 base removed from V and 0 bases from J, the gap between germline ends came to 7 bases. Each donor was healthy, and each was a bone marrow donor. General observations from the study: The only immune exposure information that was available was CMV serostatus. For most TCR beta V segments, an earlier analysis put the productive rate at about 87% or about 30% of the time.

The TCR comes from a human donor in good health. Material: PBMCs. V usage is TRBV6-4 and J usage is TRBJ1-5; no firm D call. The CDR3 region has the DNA TGTGCCAGCAGTGACTGTAACTTTAGCAATCAGCCCCAGCATTTT. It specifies CASSDCNFSNQPQHF.